This TCR beta chain appears in the sequencing data of a study of blood T cell repertoires in COVID-19. Across the study: T cells, B-cell-depleted T cells, or PBMCs provided the cDNA or gDNA that served as material.

This CDR3 contains 16 residues. V shed 3 bases and J 4 bases; nucleotides not matched to a gene: 10. Germline V gene sequence: CDR1 LNHDA, CDR2 SQIVND (reference sequence). This clone was seen a single time. Sequencing was performed with immunoSEQ multiplex PCR; in TCRdb, only in-frame clones are kept and a portion is missing. In the table there are 300,000 to 400,000 clones, more than 70% of which are singletons. The sequenced sample consisted of peripheral blood. This chain connects TRBV19 to TRBJ2-3, with 7 bases fitting TRBD1. This TCR was recovered from a woman younger than 45 with COVID-19, enrolled during active disease. Here the CDR3 DNA reads TGTGCCAGTAGTATCGGCGGTCGGCAGGGGGCAGATACGCAGTATTTT. This encodes CASSIGGRQGADTQYF.